These 30 T cell receptor beta chains were sequenced from one sample in a study of CD8 T cells in ankylosing spondylitis (dated by TCRdb to 2016 to 2017). The research as a whole found: A TCR beta motif made up of several highly homologous amino acid variants appeared to be characteristic of blood from ankylosing spondylitis patients.

Library preparation used 5' RACE. Sequencing was carried out with an Illumina HiSeq 2500. Clones were called with MiXCR by TCRdb after fastp trimmed the public reads at Q25, and only in-frame beta chains were retained. Each entry is one CDR3 protein sequence, shown with its most common DNA and genes. Present in this sample are a few hundred thousand distinct CDR3 sequences, around 17% of which were seen just once. The top ten clonotypes cover about 42% of the sample. Antigens for these TCRs are unknown. What was sequenced was blood, either unsorted or a sorted T cell fraction (not recorded which). All receptors come from a male donor with ankylosing spondylitis.

V usage is TRBV7-9 and J usage is TRBJ1-6; D is unresolved. This CDR3 contains 12 residues. V lost 4 bases to trimming and J lost 11 bases, with 9 bases between them. In germline, CDR1 is SEHNR, CDR2 FQNEAQ (reference sequence). CDR3 nucleotides: TGTGCCAGCAGCTCCGGGGATGCACCCCTCCACTTT. Encoded protein: CASSSGDAPLHF.

The chain carries TRBV3-1 and TRBJ2-7, with TRBD2 identical over 8 bases. CDR3 length: 16 amino acids. The germline V gene has CDR1 LGHDT and CDR2 YNNKEL (reference sequence). The V gene end was trimmed by 3 bases and the J gene end by 0 bases; junction bases not matched to a gene: 7. The DNA of the CDR3 is TGTGCCAGCAGCCATCAACTAGCGGTAAACTCCTACGAGCAGTACTTC. Translation gives CASSHQLAVNSYEQYF.

The V gene is TRBV29-1, the J gene TRBJ1-1; 9 nucleotides match TRBD1. After removal of 6 bases from V and 6 bases from J, the junction contained 5 bases not matched to a gene. CDR1 and CDR2 (germline): SQVTM, ANQGSEA. The CDR3 extends over 12 amino acids. The CDR3 DNA sequence: TGCAGCGTACCACAGGGGGCCTCTGAAGCTTTCTTT. Its translation is CSVPQGASEAFF.

This clonotype was seen only a few times. This sequence joins TRBV4-2 and TRBJ2-5; D gene ambiguous. The CDR3 sequence is 13 residues long. Germline CDR1 reads LGHNA; CDR2 reads YNFKEQ. The V end was cut by 1 base, the J end by 5 bases, with 8 bases between. As DNA, the CDR3 is TGTGCCAGCAGCCAAGGGGCCCCGGAGACCCAGTACTTC. It is translated as CASSQGAPETQYF.

A few counts support this clonotype. The chain couples TRBV7-9 to TRBJ2-7; D gene ambiguous. V was cut by 0 bases and J by 2 bases, with 8 bases left in between. Germline CDR1 is SEHNR and CDR2 is FQNEAQ (reference sequence). The CDR3 sequence is 14 residues long. The CDR3 reads CASSLADRAYEQYF. CDR3 nucleotides: TGTGCCAGCAGCTTAGCGGACCGCGCCTACGAGCAGTACTTC.

This clonotype has just a few counts. The rearrangement uses TRBV10-3 and TRBJ2-7; D is ambiguous. The CDR3 totals 14 residues. The germline V and J ends were trimmed by 1 base and 2 bases, with 9 bases remaining between them. Per the germline V gene, CDR1 is ENHRY and CDR2 is SYGVKD. The CDR3 sequence is CAISEYPGPYEQYF. CDR3 in DNA: TGTGCCATCAGTGAGTATCCGGGCCCCTACGAGCAGTACTTC.

V usage is TRBV4-1 and J usage is TRBJ2-2; TRBD1 agrees at 8 bases. Germline CDR1 and CDR2: MGHRA and YSYEKL. CDR3 size: 16 residues. V shed 1 base and J 6 bases; nucleotides not matched to a gene: 7. In DNA form, the CDR3 reads TGCGCCAGCAGCCAAGTGGGGGCAGGGGGCCCCGGGGAGCTGTTTTTT. It is translated as CASSQVGAGGPGELFF.

The V call is TRBV6-2 or TRBV6-3, the J call TRBJ1-1, with D perhaps TRBD1 (5 bases). Trimming removed 6 bases from V and 0 bases from J, with 20 bases in between. CDR3 length: 17 amino acids. Germline V gene data show CDR1 as MNHEY and CDR2 as SVGEGT. This chain's CDR3 is CASRWDSGRGMNTEAFF. The CDR3, as DNA: TGTGCCAGCAGGTGGGACTCAGGGAGGGGAATGAACACTGAAGCTTTCTTT.

This clonotype was recorded many times. The chain joins TRBV27 to TRBJ2-2; no clear D gene. In germline, CDR1 is MNHEY, CDR2 SMNVEV (reference sequence). There are 13 residues in the CDR3. Trimming stripped 4 bases from V and 7 bases from J, with 10 bases between. CDR3 in amino acids: CASSSPYGGELFF. CDR3 coding DNA: TGTGCCAGCAGTTCACCTTATGGCGGGGAGCTGTTTTTT.

In its sample, this clonotype was seen many times. The chain uses TRBV3-1 and TRBJ2-1; D is unclear. V was clipped by 3 bases and J by 7 bases, with 10 bases between them. Germline lookup yields CDR1 LGHDT and CDR2 YNNKEL (reference sequence). This CDR3 region has 13 residues. The CDR3 loop reads CASSQTYENEQFF. Written as DNA, the CDR3 is TGTGCCAGCAGCCAGACGTATGAAAATGAGCAGTTCTTC.

This clonotype occurred many times. The chain combines TRBV7-9 with TRBJ2-3; no reliable D call. The CDR3 sequence is 14 residues long. Germline V CDR1 and CDR2: SEHNR, FQNEAQ (reference sequence). The ends were cut back, 5 bases at V and 2 bases at J, with 11 bases in the middle. The CDR3 reads CASSDRTSTDTQYF. Written as DNA, the CDR3 is TGTGCCAGCAGCGATCGGACCTCCACAGATACGCAGTATTTT.

This chain links TRBV9 with TRBJ2-2; TRBD1 matches 10 bases. The germline gives CDR1 SGDLS, CDR2 YYNGEE. CDR3 length: 15 residues. The trim removed 3 bases at V and 2 bases at J, leaving 1 base unmatched. The CDR3 is CASSGQGANTGELFF. Written as DNA, the CDR3 is TGTGCCAGCAGCGGACAGGGGGCAAACACCGGGGAGCTGTTTTTT.

This clonotype was observed many times. The chain carries TRBV15 and TRBJ2-3; D unresolved. The germline gives CDR1 LNHNV, CDR2 YYDKDF (reference sequence). V lost 2 bases to trimming and J lost 2 bases, with 5 bases between them. The CDR3 spans 13 residues. In nucleotides, the CDR3 is TGTGCCACCAGCAGACAGAACACAGATACGCAGTATTTT. It translates to CATSRQNTDTQYF.

The sample holds many counts of this clonotype. The chain links TRBV20-1 to TRBJ2-7; 10 bases fit TRBD2. Germline V gene sequence: CDR1 DFQATT, CDR2 SNEGSKA (reference sequence). The CDR3 runs to 14 residues. V lost 5 bases, J lost 4 bases, and 8 bases stayed unmatched. The CDR3 DNA is TGCAGTGCTTCCACTAGCGGGGACCTGTACGAGCAGTACTTC. Translating it yields CSASTSGDLYEQYF.

The chain employs TRBV11-1 and TRBJ1-4; D gene unclear. Germline CDR1 and CDR2: SGHAT and FQDESV (reference sequence). The CDR3 totals 18 residues. Between the trimmed V and J ends, which lost 1 base and 0 bases, there was a span of 15 bases. The DNA of the CDR3 is TGTGCCAGCAGCTTAGGGTCTGGGCAGCCGACAACTAATGAAAAACTGTTTTTT. This gives the protein CASSLGSGQPTTNEKLFF.

This clonotype was picked up a small number of times. V usage is TRBV7-2 and J usage is TRBJ2-1; TRBD2 agrees at 9 bases. J was trimmed by 0 bases and V by 1 base; bases with no gene match: 1. CDR3 length equals 16 residues. CDR1 and CDR2 (germline): SGHTA, FQGNSA. For the CDR3, the DNA is TGTGCCAGCAGCTTAGATAGCGGGAGCTCCTACAATGAGCAGTTCTTC. It codes for CASSLDSGSSYNEQFF.

The chain recombines TRBV6-5 with TRBJ2-1; 7 nucleotides line up with TRBD2. Per the germline V gene, CDR1 is MNHEY and CDR2 is SVGAGI. The V and J ends lost 0 bases and 8 bases, in that order; junction bases with no gene match: 7. This CDR3 region has 15 residues. The CDR3 is CASSYSGLGGDEQFF. The CDR3 bases are TGTGCCAGCAGTTACTCAGGACTAGGTGGGGATGAGCAGTTCTTC.

The rearrangement joins TRBV18 to TRBJ2-1, with TRBD2 matching 9 bases. V trimming: 2 bases; J trimming: 9 bases; junction bases outside the gene matches: 8. Germline-derived CDR1 and CDR2 are KGHSH and LQKENI. The CDR3 length is 15 residues. The CDR3 here is CASSPLASGTGEQFF. Here the CDR3 DNA reads TGTGCCAGCTCACCATTGGCTAGCGGGACGGGTGAGCAGTTCTTC.

The chain combines TRBV4-1 with TRBJ2-7; weak D call: TRBD1 (6 bases). The CDR3 runs to 13 residues. The V and J ends lost 2 bases and 2 bases respectively, with 7 bases between them. Per germline, CDR1 MGHRA and CDR2 YSYEKL. The CDR3 protein is CASSQTGTYEQYF. DNA for the CDR3: TGCGCCAGCAGCCAAACAGGGACCTACGAGCAGTACTTC.

This chain's CDR3 is CASSSAGGWPYEQYF. Here the CDR3 DNA reads TGTGCCAGCAGCTCTGCGGGGGGTTGGCCCTACGAGCAGTACTTC. The chain recombines TRBV7-9 with TRBJ2-7; 8 nucleotides align to TRBD2. In germline, CDR1 is SEHNR, CDR2 FQNEAQ (reference sequence). This CDR3 has 15 amino acids. With 4 bases clipped from V and 2 bases from J, the junction kept 7 bases outside the gene matches.

The V gene is TRBV27, the J gene TRBJ2-2; D is unresolved. The germline V gene encodes CDR1 MNHEY and CDR2 SMNVEV (reference sequence). Deletions cut 3 bases from V and 1 base from J, with 9 bases between. CDR3 length equals 15 residues. The CDR3 DNA follows: TGTGCCAGCAGTTTTTATGAAGAGAACACCGGGGAGCTGTTTTTT. It is translated as CASSFYEENTGELFF.

This clonotype has a handful of counts. The chain joins TRBV28 to TRBJ2-1; weak D call: TRBD1 (6 bases). The CDR3 sequence is 16 residues long. The germline V gene has CDR1 MDHEN and CDR2 SYDVKM. Trimming removed 3 bases at V and 0 bases at J, with 12 bases between. CDR3 sequence reads: CASSLAQDSSYNEQFF. Here the CDR3 DNA reads TGTGCCAGCAGTTTGGCCCAGGACAGCTCCTACAATGAGCAGTTCTTC.

This chain joins TRBV2 and TRBJ2-1; 7 nucleotides line up with TRBD2. The J segment lost 3 bases and the V segment lost 6 bases, leaving 2 bases of the junction unmatched. Germline lookup yields CDR1 SNHLY and CDR2 FYNNEI. CDR3 length equals 13 residues. The CDR3 nucleotides read TGTGCCAGCAGCAGCGGGGTCTACAATGAGCAGTTCTTC. Translating gives CASSSGVYNEQFF.

This clonotype was detected a few times. V is TRBV2 and J is TRBJ2-7, with D maybe TRBD2 (6 bases). This CDR3 spans 16 amino acids. Trimming took off 3 bases at V and 2 bases at J, with 17 bases between the two ends. Germline-derived CDR1 and CDR2 are SNHLY and FYNNEI. The CDR3 spells CASSELAVDRPYEQYF. CDR3 sequence (DNA): TGTGCCAGCAGTGAGTTAGCGGTAGATCGGCCCTACGAGCAGTACTTC.

This clonotype was counted only a few times. J is TRBJ1-2 and V is TRBV29-1; D is unresolved. CDR3 size: 12 residues. CDR1 and CDR2 (germline): SQVTM, ANQGSEA. Deletions cut 2 bases from V and 8 bases from J, with 12 bases between. CDR3 amino acids: CSVEIGHQGYTF. For the CDR3, the DNA is TGCAGCGTTGAAATCGGTCATCAAGGCTACACCTTC.

This clonotype was counted between two and nine times. Written as DNA, the CDR3 is TGCAGTGCTAGAGGGGGCCCTAGCGGGGAGTACAATGAGCAGTTCTTC. Translating gives CSARGGPSGEYNEQFF. The chain is built from TRBV20-1 and TRBJ2-1; TRBD2 matches 9 bases. This CDR3 is built from 16 residues. Germline assignment: CDR1 DFQATT and CDR2 SNEGSKA (reference sequence). The V gene end was trimmed by 1 base and the J gene end by 4 bases; junction bases not matched to a gene: 8.

The V call is TRBV12-3 or TRBV12-4, the J call TRBJ2-5; possible D gene TRBD1, 5 bases. V shed 2 bases and J shed 2 bases, with 12 bases lying between them. The CDR3 loop spans 15 amino acids. The CDR3: CASSLLAGPQETQYF. In nucleotides, the CDR3 is TGTGCCAGCAGTTTACTGGCAGGGCCACAAGAGACCCAGTACTTC.

This clonotype was picked up a small number of times. The chain uses TRBV2 and TRBJ2-3, with TRBD1 as a possible D gene (5 bases). This CDR3 has 12 residues. V was cut by 7 bases and J by 3 bases, with 8 bases left in between. Germline V gene sequence: CDR1 SNHLY, CDR2 FYNNEI. CDR3: CASIKGTDTQYF. CDR3 nucleotides: TGTGCCAGCATAAAGGGGACAGATACGCAGTATTTT.

The rearrangement uses TRBV7-9 and TRBJ1-1, with a weak D call TRBD1 (5 bases). With 4 bases removed from V and 3 bases from J, the gap between germline ends came to 15 bases. Per the germline V gene, CDR1 is SEHNR and CDR2 is FQNEAQ (reference sequence). The CDR3 runs to 15 residues. For the CDR3, the DNA is TGTGCCAGCAGCTCCCCGTTAGTGGGGGACACTGAAGCTTTCTTT. Its translation is CASSSPLVGDTEAFF. The whole variable domain, filled in from reference TRBV7-9 and TRBJ1-1, reads DTGVSQNPRHKITKRGQNVTFRCDPISEHNRLYWYRQTLGQGPEFLTYFQNEAQLEKSRLLSDRFSAERPKGSFSTLEIQRTEQGDSAMYLCASSSPLVGDTEAFFGQGTRLTVV.

The table lists this clonotype with a few counts. The rearrangement links TRBV5-1 to TRBJ2-3; D tentatively fits TRBD1 or TRBD2 (6 bases each). Trimming took 0 bases from V and 4 from J, leaving 12 bases between them. This CDR3 comprises 15 residues. Germline values: CDR1 SGHRS, CDR2 YFSETQ. The CDR3 region has the DNA TGCGCCAGCAGCTTGGAAGGGGGGCCTCCAGATACGCAGTATTTT. Protein: CASSLEGGPPDTQYF.